The clone carrying this T cell receptor beta chain appeared a few times. Antigen specificity is unknown. Investigators reverse transcribed all isolated RNA, so they sequenced expressed TCRB transcripts. The table came from immunoSEQ multiplex PCR; TCRdb's copy has only in-frame clones and leaves some out. The sample includes 900,000 or so clones, 17% of them seen just once. This sample was taken from a study of beta chain features in type 1 diabetes. Findings and limits, study-wide: Sequencing from cDNA could over-represent high-TCR-expressing cells.

This CDR3 contains 15 residues. The V and J ends lost 2 bases and 4 bases, in that order; junction bases with no gene match: 5. CDR1 is SGHRS and CDR2 is YFSETQ in the germline V gene. The origin of this receptor is a woman under 30 in good health. The source material was naive CD4+ T cells from blood. The V and J genes are TRBV5-1 and TRBJ2-2, with 7 bases aligning to TRBD2. CDR3: CASSFAGVSTGELFF. As DNA, the CDR3 is TGCGCCAGCAGCTTCGCGGGAGTGAGCACCGGGGAGCTGTTTTTT.